This TCR beta chain was documented in a study of blood T cell repertoires in COVID-19. In the study overall: PBMCs, B-cell-depleted T cells, or T cells provided the cDNA or gDNA that made up the material.

Clones were sequenced by immunoSEQ multiplex PCR, and TCRdb holds only the in-frame ones, with some missing. The sample lists 300,000 to 350,000 clones; approximately 90% were seen once. The length of the CDR3 is 13 residues. V dropped 6 bases and J dropped 7; count of bases not matched to a gene: 5. Germline-derived CDR1 and CDR2 are LNHDA and SQIVND (reference sequence). The source material was peripheral blood. This TCR was recovered from a woman aged 55-75 years with COVID-19, enrolled during active disease. V gene TRBV19 combines with J gene TRBJ1-5; 8 bases align to TRBD1. CDR3 DNA: TGTGCCAGTAGGATACAGGGGGAACAGCCCCAGCATTTT. Translating it yields CASRIQGEQPQHF.